This T cell receptor (beta chain) was captured by sequencing in a study of radiation and T cells in renal cell carcinoma. Findings and caveats of the study: From baseline, blood top tumor clonotypes peaked at 2 weeks post-radiation.

Stated treatment: 15 Gy SBRT to primary tumor, nephrectomy 4 weeks later. The protocol was immunoSEQ multiplex PCR, while the TCRdb copy is restricted to in-frame clones and leaves out a portion. Seen here are 18,000 or so clones, about 54% observed once, and the top ten hold 12%. The length of the CDR3 is 15 residues. The germline V gene encodes CDR1 MNHEY and CDR2 SVGAGI. Germline trimming cut 7 bases from V and 4 bases from J; bases unmatched to any gene: 7. The table lists this clone with a few counts. Antigen: not known. The receptor comes from a man between 45 and 60 years old with renal cell carcinoma. This chain connects TRBV6-5 to TRBJ1-1, with 12 bases aligning to TRBD1. The source material was tumor tissue, sampled from a patient whose treatment included radiotherapy and nephrectomy. The CDR3 nucleotides read TGTGCCAGCAAACGGGACAGGGGGCGAATCACTGAAGCTTTCTTT. It translates to CASKRDRGRITEAFF.